This entry lists 30 T cell receptor beta chains sequenced from one sample in a study of blood T cell repertoires in COVID-19 (dated by TCRdb to the early 2020s). Libraries came from the immunoSEQ multiplex PCR assay. Entries here come from immuneACCESS through TCRdb and include only in-frame sequences with V and J called. Some clones fail to appear in such tables; in the studies checked, an unresolved V gene covers under half of the shortfall, and the cause of the remainder is unknown. In all, the sample holds tens of thousands of clones, and about nine tenths of those were seen once. The ten largest clones capture 5.1% of the sample. The source material was peripheral blood. The receptors stem from a human donor in a cohort sampled during active COVID-19.

The chain recombines TRBV7-9 with TRBJ1-2; 7 bases map to TRBD1. Germline V gene lookup returns CDR1 SEHNR and CDR2 FQNEAQ (reference sequence). The CDR3 totals 15 residues. V dropped 7 bases and J dropped 2; count of bases not matched to a gene: 10. The CDR3 region has the DNA TGTGCCAGCATCTGGTGGGACAGATTAAACTATGGCTACACCTTC. Its translation is CASIWWDRLNYGYTF.

The chain links TRBV28 to TRBJ2-3; no firm D call. The CDR3 loop spans 16 amino acids. Per germline, CDR1 MDHEN and CDR2 SYDVKM. Trimming pared 6 bases from V and 0 bases from J, leaving 16 bases between. CDR3 DNA sequence: TGTGCCAGCAGGGGTTGGGCACCCACTAGCACAGATACGCAGTATTTT. This sequence encodes CASRGWAPTSTDTQYF.

The chain employs TRBV5-4 and TRBJ2-7, with 9 positions matching TRBD1. This CDR3 contains 15 residues. The V gene's germline CDR1 is SGHNT and CDR2 YYREEE (reference sequence). Trimming took 4 bases from V and 5 from J; bases not matched to a gene: 10. The CDR3 bases are TGTGCCAGCAGCCCCCGGGACAGGGCTTGGAACGAGCAGTACTTC. Protein: CASSPRDRAWNEQYF.

The rearrangement uses TRBV21-1 and TRBJ2-5; TRBD1, the table's D call, was not compared with the DNA. TRBV21-1 corresponds to a pseudogene. CDR3 length: 13 residues. The CDR3 here is CASSGQGEQTQYF. CDR3 DNA: TGTGCCAGCAGCGGACAGGGGGAACAGACCCAGTACTTC.

The rearrangement joins TRBV9 to TRBJ1-4; D may be TRBD1 (6 bases). The V gene lost 4 bases and the J gene lost 8 bases, with 15 bases spanning the gap. This CDR3 is built from 14 residues. Germline V gives CDR1 SGDLS, CDR2 YYNGEE. The CDR3 coding sequence is TGTGCCAGCAGCCGAAACAGGGCGAGCGAAAAACTGTTTTTT. Amino acids: CASSRNRASEKLFF.

This chain connects TRBV19 to TRBJ2-1, with D possibly matching TRBD2 (6 bases). The CDR3 runs to 16 residues. With 5 bases removed from V and 2 bases from J, the gap between germline ends came to 16 bases. The V gene's germline CDR1 is LNHDA and CDR2 SQIVND (reference sequence). The CDR3 loop reads CASSPTSRRAYNEQFF. The CDR3 DNA reads TGTGCCAGTAGTCCCACTAGCAGGAGAGCCTACAATGAGCAGTTCTTC.

V usage is TRBV7-8 and J usage is TRBJ2-2, with a possible D match to TRBD2 (6 bases). Germline loops: CDR1 SGHVS, CDR2 FQNEAQ. V shed 7 bases and J shed 2 bases, with 11 bases lying between them. There are 14 residues in the CDR3. The CDR3 spells CASTPGGNTGELFF. The CDR3 nucleotides are TGTGCCAGCACCCCCGGGGGAAACACCGGGGAGCTGTTTTTT.

The rearrangement uses TRBV9 and TRBJ2-3, with D perhaps matching TRBD2 (6 bases). The CDR3 totals 16 residues. From germline, CDR1 is SGDLS and CDR2 YYNGEE. Trimming took 0 bases from V and 6 from J, leaving 17 bases between them. The CDR3 nucleotides are TGTGCCAGCAGCGTAGACCCGGGGGTAGCAGGTGATACGCAGTATTTT. Its translation: CASSVDPGVAGDTQYF.

This chain connects TRBV7-2 to TRBJ2-3; D is unresolved. The V gene's germline CDR1 is SGHTA and CDR2 FQGNSA. Deletions cut 1 base from V and 4 bases from J, with 6 bases between. This CDR3 spans 13 amino acids. CDR3 sequence (DNA): TGTGCCAGCAGCTTAGTCCACTCAGATACGCAGTATTTT. It is translated as CASSLVHSDTQYF.

The rearrangement joins TRBV7-2 to TRBJ2-3; 13 bases are a match to TRBD2. Germline CDR1 is SGHTA and CDR2 is FQGNSA. Unmatched junction bases numbered 10, after V lost 5 bases and J lost 5 bases. This CDR3 region has 17 residues. CDR3 sequence: CASSVQTSGGAGDTQYF. DNA of the CDR3: TGTGCCAGCAGCGTACAAACTAGCGGGGGGGCCGGAGATACGCAGTATTTT.

This rearrangement joins TRBV18 to TRBJ2-1; 9 bases are shared with TRBD1. Per germline, CDR1 KGHSH and CDR2 LQKENI. This CDR3 has 14 residues. The V segment lost 6 bases and the J segment 6 bases; nucleotides outside the gene matches: 6. CDR3 protein: CASSPGQGGNEQFF. The DNA of the CDR3 is TGTGCCAGCTCCCCGGGACAGGGAGGCAATGAGCAGTTCTTC.

The chain joins TRBV11-2 to TRBJ2-7, with D unresolved. Per germline, CDR1 SGHAT and CDR2 FQNNGV. V dropped 5 bases and J dropped 6 bases, with 11 bases sitting between them. The CDR3 is 12 amino acids. The CDR3 region is CASSRTAGEQYF. DNA of the CDR3: TGTGCCAGCAGCCGCACAGCAGGCGAGCAGTACTTC.

The chain carries TRBV15 and TRBJ2-7, with 10 bases lining up with TRBD1. The ends lost 2 bases at V and 2 bases at J; junction bases unmatched: 6. The V gene's germline CDR1 is LNHNV and CDR2 YYDKDF (reference sequence). This CDR3 region has 16 residues. The CDR3 nucleotides are TGTGCCACCAGCAGAAGGGACAGGGGATCCACCTACGAGCAGTACTTC. Its protein product is CATSRRDRGSTYEQYF.

CDR3 sequence: CASRNTEYSGRNPYEQYF. For the CDR3, the DNA is TGTGCCAGCAGGAATACTGAATATAGCGGGAGAAACCCCTACGAGCAGTACTTC. The gene calls are TRBV2 and TRBJ2-7, with TRBD2 matching 9 bases. Germline CDR1 reads SNHLY; CDR2 reads FYNNEI. V was pared by 6 bases and J by 2 bases, with 17 bases of the junction left unmatched. There are 18 residues in the CDR3.

The chain is built from TRBV11-2 and TRBJ1-2; D is perhaps TRBD1 (5 bases). The germline gives CDR1 SGHAT, CDR2 FQNNGV. Trimming stripped 5 bases from V and 3 bases from J, with 19 bases between. CDR3 length equals 16 residues. The CDR3 region is CASSPLRGKLDYGYTF. CDR3 DNA: TGTGCCAGCAGCCCCCTGCGGGGGAAATTGGACTATGGCTACACCTTC.

The chain combines TRBV4-2 with TRBJ2-2; 10 bases align to TRBD2. Germline V gene data show CDR1 as LGHNA and CDR2 as YNFKEQ. The length of the CDR3 is 16 residues. V gave up 6 bases and J gave up 5 bases; unmatched junction bases: 9. Here the CDR3 DNA reads TGTGCCAGCAGGCCCCTAGCGGGGGTTGGGACCGGGGAGCTGTTTTTT. It translates to CASRPLAGVGTGELFF.

The chain carries TRBV19 and TRBJ1-1; 8 bases are shared with TRBD1. The CDR3 contains 13 residues. V was clipped by 6 bases and J by 7 bases; unmatched bases: 7. Germline CDR1 reads LNHDA; CDR2 reads SQIVND (reference sequence). The CDR3 DNA is TGTGCCAGTAGAAGACAGGGGCAGGGTGAAGCTTTCTTT. Amino acids: CASRRQGQGEAFF.

V is TRBV4-1 and J is TRBJ1-3, with 11 positions matching TRBD1. Germline lookup yields CDR1 MGHRA and CDR2 YSYEKL. The CDR3 sequence is 19 residues long. V shed 3 bases and J 0 bases; nucleotides not matched to a gene: 10. In DNA, the CDR3 is TGCGCCAGCAGCCACCGGGGGGCGGGACAGGGGGACTCTGGAAACACCATATATTTT. Translation: CASSHRGAGQGDSGNTIYF.

This chain links TRBV10-3 with TRBJ1-3, with D possibly matching TRBD1 (6 bases). Between the trimmed V and J ends, which lost 9 bases and 0 bases, there was a span of 9 bases. CDR1 is ENHRY, CDR2 SYGVKD, per germline. This CDR3 has 13 residues. CDR3 in DNA: TGTGCCATAGGACAGAACTCTGGAAACACCATATATTTT. Protein sequence: CAIGQNSGNTIYF.

The chain employs TRBV5-4 and TRBJ2-1; the match to TRBD2 covers 10 bases. Germline V gene lookup returns CDR1 SGHNT and CDR2 YYREEE (reference sequence). After removal of 2 bases from V and 3 bases from J, the junction contained 5 bases not matched to a gene. The CDR3 runs to 16 residues. The CDR3 DNA follows: TGTGCCAGCAGCTTTGGACTAGCGGAGCTCTACAATGAGCAGTTCTTC. Residues: CASSFGLAELYNEQFF.

A few counts support this clone. This sequence joins TRBV5-4 and TRBJ2-3, with 10 bases identical to TRBD2. With 2 bases clipped from V and 2 bases from J, the junction kept 5 bases outside the gene matches. This CDR3 has 16 residues. Germline CDR1 and CDR2: SGHNT and YYREEE (reference sequence). The CDR3 here is CASSFLAGGPTDTQYF. The CDR3 coding sequence is TGTGCCAGCAGCTTTTTAGCGGGGGGACCCACAGATACGCAGTATTTT.

This clone has just one count. The chain couples TRBV11-2 to TRBJ1-4, with a possible D match to TRBD1 (6 bases). Germline lookup yields CDR1 SGHAT and CDR2 FQNNGV. V dropped 4 bases and J dropped 5 bases, with 17 bases sitting between them. This CDR3 region has 16 residues. CDR3 loop: CASSSIGTPKNEKLFF. In DNA, the CDR3 is TGTGCCAGCAGCTCAATAGGGACACCTAAAAATGAAAAACTGTTTTTT.

The chain links TRBV27 to TRBJ2-5; a weak D match, TRBD1 (5 bases). The germline V gene has CDR1 MNHEY and CDR2 SMNVEV (reference sequence). With 7 bases removed from V and 9 bases from J, the gap between germline ends came to 27 bases. The CDR3 contains 16 residues. This chain's CDR3 is CASTLPPPGSKRPQYF. The DNA for the CDR3 is TGTGCCAGCACTCTACCCCCCCCAGGGTCCAAGAGACCCCAGTACTTC.

The J gene is TRBJ2-4, the V gene TRBV7-2; possibly TRBD2 for D (5 bases). The CDR3 consists of 14 residues. V dropped 3 bases and J dropped 10 bases, with 16 bases sitting between them. Germline V CDR1 and CDR2: SGHTA, FQGNSA. CDR3 loop: CASSLDLGVTIQYF. The CDR3 DNA sequence: TGTGCCAGCAGCTTGGATCTCGGGGTAACAATTCAGTACTTC.

The rearrangement links TRBV10-3 to TRBJ1-2; 9 bases fit TRBD1. The V gene end was trimmed by 2 bases and the J gene end by 1 base; junction bases not matched to a gene: 5. The CDR3 is made up of 16 amino acids. CDR1 is ENHRY, CDR2 SYGVKD, per germline. Here the CDR3 reads CAISEVQGAGNYGYTF. Written as DNA, the CDR3 is TGTGCCATCAGTGAGGTACAGGGGGCGGGTAACTATGGCTACACCTTC.

The CDR3 reads CASRSGVSNTGELFF. In DNA, the CDR3 is TGTGCCAGTCGGTCGGGGGTATCGAACACCGGGGAGCTGTTTTTT. The genes are TRBV19 and TRBJ2-2, with a possible D match to TRBD2 (6 bases). The CDR3 is made up of 15 amino acids. V lost 8 bases to trimming and J lost 0 bases, with 13 bases between them. The germline V gene has CDR1 LNHDA and CDR2 SQIVND (reference sequence).

J is TRBJ2-7 and V is TRBV6-5; D is unclear. Germline V lookup: CDR1 MNHEY, CDR2 SVGAGI. Trimming cost V 2 bases and J 7 bases, with 9 bases left between them. This CDR3 is built from 12 residues. The CDR3 region has the DNA TGTGCCAGCAGTTACCTTAATCGGGAGCAGTACTTC. It encodes CASSYLNREQYF.

The chain employs TRBV29-1 and TRBJ1-1; 7 positions agree with TRBD1. The CDR3 consists of 13 residues. Germline CDR1 reads SQVTM; CDR2 reads ANQGSEA. J was trimmed by 1 base and V by 7 bases; bases with no gene match: 6. The CDR3 bases are TGCAGCGCCCGGGGACAGCCGAACACTGAAGCTTTCTTT. It specifies CSARGQPNTEAFF.

This clone was detected only a few times. V gene TRBV5-1 combines with J gene TRBJ1-6, with no clear D. Germline CDR1 SGHRS, CDR2 YFSETQ. The CDR3 is 16 residues long. V lost 5 bases, J lost 8 bases, and 20 bases lay in between. The CDR3 here is CASSPQPAVVDSPLHF. For the CDR3, the DNA is TGCGCCAGCAGTCCCCAGCCCGCGGTGGTGGATTCACCCCTCCACTTT.

The chain joins TRBV6-6 to TRBJ1-2; the D gene is possibly TRBD1 (6 bases). Looked up from germline, CDR1 is MNHNY and CDR2 is SVGAGI (reference sequence). The CDR3 consists of 14 residues. V lost 2 bases, J lost 3 bases, and 10 bases lay in between. CDR3 DNA sequence: TGTGCCAGCAGTTACGCAGGGGCTTACTATGGCTACACCTTC. Translating it yields CASSYAGAYYGYTF.